The 13 T cell receptor beta chains given below trace back to one sample, sequenced in a study of blood T cell repertoires in COVID-19. Generated by immunoSEQ multiplex PCR, the TCRdb table keeps only in-frame clones and is missing some. The data show some 76,000 clones, with roughly nine tenths seen just once and around a sixth held by the top ten. Sample: peripheral blood. The receptors originated from a man older than 75 in a cohort sampled during active COVID-19.

On this clone: At one boundary the junction diverges from the germline segment, which might be a read error. This sequence joins TRBV13 and TRBJ2-7, with D possibly TRBD1 on 6 matching bases. CDR1 PRHDT and CDR2 FYEKMQ come from the germline V gene (reference sequence). The CDR3 length is 15 residues. CDR3 amino acids: CASSVGQPRSYEQYF. The CDR3 DNA follows: TGTGCCAGCAGCGTAGGACAGCCACGCTCCTACGAGCAGTACTTC.

This chain uses TRBV6-5 with TRBJ2-3; D is perhaps TRBD1 (5 bases). The CDR3 has 14 amino acids. Deletions cut 10 bases from V and 0 bases from J, with 14 bases between. Germline CDR1 MNHEY, CDR2 SVGAGI. DNA of the CDR3: TGTGCCACAGCCAGGGATCTAAGCACAGATACGCAGTATTTT. It codes for CATARDLSTDTQYF.

The rearrangement links TRBV19 to TRBJ2-7; TRBD1 matches at 9 bases. V was clipped by 4 bases and J by 12 bases; unmatched bases: 19. This CDR3 has 16 amino acids. Looked up from germline, CDR1 is LNHDA and CDR2 is SQIVND (reference sequence). The CDR3 spells CASSKTPGQGVLEAYF. CDR3 nucleotides: TGTGCCAGTAGTAAAACGCCGGGACAGGGCGTATTGGAGGCGTACTTC.

The chain has TRBV7-2 and TRBJ2-1; 12 bases match TRBD1. The CDR3 is 17 residues long. Trimming took 1 base from V and 8 from J; bases not matched to a gene: 9. Germline V gives CDR1 SGHTA, CDR2 FQGNSA. This CDR3 is CASSLGSGTGGPYEQFF. The CDR3 nucleotides read TGTGCCAGCAGCTTAGGATCCGGGACAGGGGGCCCCTATGAGCAGTTCTTC.

The chain employs TRBV19 and TRBJ1-2; no definite D call. The CDR3 contains 13 residues. Deletions cut 3 bases from V and 7 bases from J, with 12 bases between. The V gene's germline CDR1 is LNHDA and CDR2 SQIVND (reference sequence). The CDR3 region is CASSMTYTPGYTF. The CDR3 nucleotides are TGTGCCAGTAGTATGACATATACGCCTGGCTACACCTTC.

The chain is built from TRBV7-8 and TRBJ1-1; D remains ambiguous. This CDR3 is 13 amino acids long. CDR1 is SGHVS, CDR2 FQNEAQ, per germline. Trimming cost V 3 bases and J 0 bases, with 5 bases left between them. CDR3 sequence: CASSLRLNTEAFF. The CDR3 coding sequence is TGTGCCAGCAGCTTGAGGCTGAACACTGAAGCTTTCTTT.

The chain is built from TRBV5-1 and TRBJ2-7; TRBD2 might be the D (7 bases). Per the germline V gene, CDR1 is SGHRS and CDR2 is YFSETQ. The CDR3 contains 13 residues. Deletions cut 6 bases from V and 6 bases from J, with 16 bases between. The CDR3 loop reads CASKWGGSGEQYF. In DNA, the CDR3 is TGCGCCAGCAAGTGGGGGGGCTCAGGCGAGCAGTACTTC.

A few counts support this clone. This chain uses TRBV18 with TRBJ1-6; TRBD1 might be the D (5 bases). CDR1 is KGHSH and CDR2 is LQKENI in the germline V gene. V gave up 3 bases and J gave up 9 bases, with 15 bases separating them. There are 15 residues in the CDR3. CDR3 loop: CASSPDSSRGSPLHF. In nucleotides, the CDR3 is TGTGCCAGCTCACCCGACAGCTCTCGTGGTTCACCCCTCCACTTT.

The chain employs TRBV18 and TRBJ1-1; D might be TRBD1 (6 bases). This CDR3 is 15 amino acids long. Germline CDR1 reads KGHSH; CDR2 reads LQKENI. V was clipped by 3 bases and J by 5 bases, with 16 bases between them. The CDR3, as DNA: TGTGCCAGCTCACCCGGGTATCAGGGGAATACTGAAGCTTTCTTT. The encoded protein is CASSPGYQGNTEAFF.

V usage is TRBV27 and J usage is TRBJ2-7; TRBD2 agrees at 8 bases. V lost 3 bases to trimming and J lost 4 bases; unmatched junction nucleotides: 5. This CDR3 has 14 amino acids. Germline CDR1 and CDR2: MNHEY and SMNVEV (reference sequence). CDR3: CASSLDGGGYEQYF. DNA for the CDR3: TGTGCCAGCAGTTTGGACGGGGGGGGGTACGAGCAGTACTTC.

This clone appeared a few times. The V and J genes are TRBV6-6 and TRBJ2-7; 7 bases align to TRBD1. Germline V gene data show CDR1 as MNHNY and CDR2 as SVGAGI (reference sequence). Unmatched junction bases numbered 8, after V lost 5 bases and J lost 1 base. The CDR3 contains 15 residues. CDR3 nucleotide sequence: TGTGCCAGCAGTCATCAAACGACAGGGTCCTACGAGCAGTACTTC. This codes for CASSHQTTGSYEQYF.

The chain employs TRBV13 and TRBJ2-3, with 8 bases fitting TRBD2. The CDR3 runs to 16 residues. Trimming removed 4 bases from V and 4 bases from J; junction bases left unmatched: 10. CDR1 PRHDT and CDR2 FYEKMQ come from the germline V gene (reference sequence). Here the CDR3 reads CASSSNPGLDADTQYF. CDR3 bases: TGTGCCAGCAGCTCGAATCCGGGACTAGACGCAGATACGCAGTATTTT. Drawing the rest from reference TRBV13 and TRBJ2-3, the complete variable domain is AAGVIQSPRHLIKEKRETATLKCYPIPRHDTVYWYQQGPGQDPQFLISFYEKMQSDKGSIPDRFSAQQFSDYHSELNMSSLELGDSALYFCASSSNPGLDADTQYFGPGTRLTVL.

This clone was counted a single time. The chain links TRBV2 to TRBJ2-7; D is unresolved. Trimming removed 4 bases at V and 5 bases at J, with 3 bases between. The V gene's germline CDR1 is SNHLY and CDR2 FYNNEI. CDR3 length equals 10 residues. The CDR3 DNA sequence: TGTGCCAGCAGTGCTAACGAGCAGTACGTC. Translated: CASSANEQYV.